Below are 8 T cell receptor beta chains sequenced from a single sample in a study of regulatory T cells in long-lasting Graves disease. Building of the TCR beta libraries involved iRepertoire HTBI primers and Arm-PCR of CDR3 regions. MiXCR, applied by TCRdb to the multiplex PCR reads, yields one record per CDR3 protein. The repertoire holds 350,000 to 500,000 distinct CDR3 sequences, with about 14% as singletons. Noted time point: newly diagnosed GD, antithyroid drugs for less than 3 months. PBMC-derived RNA was used for the TCR library. These data were likewise used in another study, on T cells in Graves' hyperthyroidism and ophthalmopathy.

The sequences come from peripheral blood mononuclear cells (PBMCs), collected at new diagnosis, from a patient treated with antithyroid drugs. Receptors were obtained from a woman aged 45-59 years with Graves disease.

At least ten counts were recorded for this clonotype. The chain links TRBV28 to TRBJ2-7; maybe TRBD2 (6 bases). The germline gives CDR1 MDHEN, CDR2 SYDVKM. The CDR3 has 13 amino acids. V was cut by 4 bases and J by 4 bases, with 11 bases left in between. CDR3 sequence reads: CASSSFAGYEQYF. In DNA form, the CDR3 reads TGTGCCAGCAGTTCGTTTGCGGGATACGAGCAGTACTTC.

This clonotype was recorded many times. V usage is TRBV11-2 and J usage is TRBJ2-7; 7 nucleotides align to TRBD1. This CDR3 spans 14 amino acids. The trim removed 3 bases at V and 0 bases at J, leaving 2 bases unmatched. Germline V gene lookup returns CDR1 SGHAT and CDR2 FQNNGV. The CDR3 spells CASSFDRDSYEQYF. CDR3 DNA sequence: TGTGCCAGCAGCTTTGACAGGGACTCCTACGAGCAGTACTTC.

There are many counts of this clonotype. The gene calls are TRBV20-1 and TRBJ2-3, with 8 bases matching TRBD2. The germline V gene has CDR1 DFQATT and CDR2 SNEGSKA (reference sequence). The ends lost 6 bases at V and 4 bases at J; junction bases unmatched: 12. This CDR3 has 15 amino acids. For the CDR3, the DNA is TGCAGTGCCCGAAGGGCGGGGGGCGCCGCAGATACGCAGTATTTT. The encoded protein is CSARRAGGAADTQYF.

There are many counts of this clonotype. V is TRBV10-3 and J is TRBJ1-2, with D maybe TRBD1 (5 bases). The germline V and J ends were trimmed by 4 bases and 4 bases, with 16 bases remaining between them. Germline CDR1 reads ENHRY; CDR2 reads SYGVKD. CDR3 length: 15 amino acids. Written as DNA, the CDR3 is TGTGCCATCAGTGGGGGAGGGGCCGAACTCTATGGCTACACCTTC. Translation: CAISGGGAELYGYTF.

This clonotype was counted many times. The rearrangement joins TRBV2 to TRBJ2-2; D is undetermined. Looked up from germline, CDR1 is SNHLY and CDR2 is FYNNEI. This CDR3 is 13 amino acids long. V was pared by 4 bases and J by 11 bases, with 14 bases between. In DNA form, the CDR3 reads TGTGCCAGCAGTGGAAGAGGTCCAGGCGAGCTGTTTTTT. The encoded protein is CASSGRGPGELFF.

This clonotype was seen many times. V and J are TRBV7-9 and TRBJ1-4; 7 bases map to TRBD1. Trimming at V came to 2 bases and at J to 8 bases, leaving 8 bases not matched to a gene. The germline gives CDR1 SEHNR, CDR2 FQNEAQ (reference sequence). CDR3 length equals 15 residues. CDR3 sequence reads: CASSLLVQGTEKLFF. The CDR3 coding sequence is TGTGCCAGCAGCTTATTGGTACAGGGGACCGAAAAACTGTTTTTT.

This clonotype was seen a handful of times. The J gene is TRBJ1-5, the V gene TRBV19; 7 nucleotides agree with TRBD1. In germline, CDR1 is LNHDA, CDR2 SQIVND (reference sequence). The CDR3 contains 15 residues. The J segment lost 3 bases and the V segment lost 3 bases, leaving 5 bases of the junction unmatched. CDR3 region: CASSIEGAVNQPQHF. The CDR3, as DNA: TGTGCCAGTAGTATTGAGGGGGCGGTCAATCAGCCCCAGCATTTT.

This clonotype showed up many times. The V call is TRBV28, the J call TRBJ2-1; 9 positions match TRBD1. Germline-derived CDR1 and CDR2 are MDHEN and SYDVKM. This CDR3 has 15 residues. The V segment lost 7 bases and the J segment 4 bases; nucleotides outside the gene matches: 8. CDR3 coding DNA: TGTGCCAGCAACCTGGGACAGGGTCCATACAATGAGCAGTTCTTC. This encodes CASNLGQGPYNEQFF.